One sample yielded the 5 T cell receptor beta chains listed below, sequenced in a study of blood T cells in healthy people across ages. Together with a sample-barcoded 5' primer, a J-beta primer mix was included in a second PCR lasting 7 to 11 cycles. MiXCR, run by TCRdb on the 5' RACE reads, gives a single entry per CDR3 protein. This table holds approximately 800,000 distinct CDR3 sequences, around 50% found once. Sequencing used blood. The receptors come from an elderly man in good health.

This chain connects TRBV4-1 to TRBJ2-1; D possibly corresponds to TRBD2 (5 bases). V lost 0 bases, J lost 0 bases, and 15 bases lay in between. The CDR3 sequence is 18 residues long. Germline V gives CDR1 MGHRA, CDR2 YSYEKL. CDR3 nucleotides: TGCGCCAGCAGCCAAGATTCTTTTATAGCGAACTCCTACAATGAGCAGTTCTTC. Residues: CASSQDSFIANSYNEQFF.

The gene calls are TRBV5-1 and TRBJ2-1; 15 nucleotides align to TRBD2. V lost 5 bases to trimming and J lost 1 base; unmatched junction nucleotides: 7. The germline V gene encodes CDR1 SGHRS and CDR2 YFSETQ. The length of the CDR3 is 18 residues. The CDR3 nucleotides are TGCGCCAGCAGGCTCGGGACTAGCGGGAGGTCGTCCTACAATGAGCAGTTCTTC. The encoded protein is CASRLGTSGRSSYNEQFF.

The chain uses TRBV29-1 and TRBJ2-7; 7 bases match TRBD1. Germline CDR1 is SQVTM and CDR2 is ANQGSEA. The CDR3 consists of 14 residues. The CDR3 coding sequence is TGCATCGTCCTGGCTAGGGGGCCAATCTACGAGCAGTACTTC. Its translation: CIVLARGPIYEQYF.

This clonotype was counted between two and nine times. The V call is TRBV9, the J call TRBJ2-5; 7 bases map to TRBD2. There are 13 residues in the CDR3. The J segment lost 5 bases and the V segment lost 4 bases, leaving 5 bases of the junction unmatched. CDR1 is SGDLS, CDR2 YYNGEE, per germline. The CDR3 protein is CASSSRAGETQYF. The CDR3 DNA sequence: TGTGCCAGCAGCTCGAGAGCGGGGGAGACCCAGTACTTC.

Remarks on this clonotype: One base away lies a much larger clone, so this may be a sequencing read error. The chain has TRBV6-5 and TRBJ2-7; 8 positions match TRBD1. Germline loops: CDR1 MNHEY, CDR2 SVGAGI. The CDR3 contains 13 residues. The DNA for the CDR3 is TGTGCCAGCAGTGACTCAGGGGGCGATGAGCAGTACTTC. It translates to CASSDSGGDEQYF.